The clone carrying this TCR beta chain has a handful of counts. Its antigen is currently unknown. These data come from a study of T-cell memory formation after mild COVID-19. The wider study: Largely donor-specific TCR clusters were found.

TCRdb redid the calling of the 5' RACE reads with MiXCR, one entry per CDR3 protein. The data show 110,000 to 150,000 distinct CDR3 sequences, with around 15% seen just once and around 27% held by the top ten. Germline V gene sequence: CDR1 DFQATT, CDR2 SNEGSKA (reference sequence). Between the trimmed V and J ends, which lost 1 base and 6 bases, there was a span of 8 bases. This CDR3 has 12 amino acids. The study's findings and limits: CD4/CD8 balance characterized clones contracting day 15 to 85, and CD4+ skew characterized later expanders. Contracting clones localized mainly to CM and EM when CD4+ and mainly to EMRA when CD8+.

The source material was PBMCs or a T cell subset sorted from them (not recorded which). V gene TRBV20-1 combines with J gene TRBJ2-3; D not resolved. The TCR originated in an adult woman who had mild COVID-19 (a few samples of this study predate the infection). Cell type and time point are not known. The CDR3 DNA follows: TGCAGTGCTAGAGCCGAAAAGGATACGCAGTATTTT. Its translation is CSARAEKDTQYF.